Described below is a single T cell receptor (beta chain) sequence and its context. This specimen belongs to a study of technical replicates of blood from several donors. CDR3 length equals 19 residues. V was cut by 4 bases and J by 1 base, with 27 bases left in between. The germline V gene encodes CDR1 SGHRS and CDR2 YFSETQ. Assay used: immunoSEQ multiplex PCR; TCRdb lists only in-frame clones, some missing. The data hold around 85,000 clones, with roughly 94% observed a single time. The source material was T cells isolated from PBMCs. This receptor was identified in a human donor in good health. The V and J genes are TRBV5-1 and TRBJ2-7; weak D call: TRBD1 (6 bases). In DNA form, the CDR3 reads TGCGCCAGCAGCGTCACACCACAGGGTCTTGGGCCTCCATCCTACGAGCAGTACTTC. The encoded protein is CASSVTPQGLGPPSYEQYF.